This T cell receptor beta chain was recovered during a study of shared clonotypes between healthy human individuals. The repertoire was sequenced with immunoSEQ multiplex PCR; TCRdb's copy has only in-frame clones and lacks some. The table lists about 690,000 clones, roughly 91% of them singletons, with 30% to 35% in the top ten. Sequenced input: memory CD8+ T cells from PBMCs. The subset: CD45RO+ cells pooled with CCR7-negative TemRA cells. The sequence came from a man aged 18 to 29 in good health. Some clones in this sample may be carry-over from other donors' samples.

The CDR3 is CASSRTDEQYF. In DNA, the CDR3 is TGTGCCAGCTCCCGCACGGACGAGCAGTACTTC. The chain employs TRBV18 and TRBJ2-7; D gene unclear. This CDR3 is 11 amino acids long. Deletions cut 6 bases from V and 5 bases from J, with 8 bases between. CDR1 is KGHSH and CDR2 is LQKENI in the germline V gene.